Presented here are 4 T cell receptor beta chains from one specimen sequenced in a study of vaccination and CD4 T cells after COVID-19. Oncomine TCR Beta short-read sequencing was applied to DNA from cultured CD4+ T cells. TCRdb processed the PCR reads anew with MiXCR; each CDR3 protein has one entry. The sample lists about 14,000 distinct CDR3 sequences, 41% occurring once. These receptors' targets are unknown. Noted treatment: roughly 10-day PBMC culture with coronavirus spike peptide pools or control peptides (ViraFEST assay). The source was CD4+ T cells from blood, cultured in vitro, collected after SARS-CoV-2 vaccination. The receptors here all came from a human donor who had recovered from COVID-19.

This clonotype came up a few times. This chain links TRBV20-1 with TRBJ1-1; 7 nucleotides match TRBD1. V lost 5 bases to trimming and J lost 1 base; unmatched junction nucleotides: 7. The length of the CDR3 is 14 residues. The V gene's germline CDR1 is DFQATT and CDR2 SNEGSKA (reference sequence). This CDR3 is CSAPPGTANTEAFF. The CDR3 DNA is TGCAGTGCTCCCCCCGGGACAGCGAACACTGAAGCTTTCTTT.

This clonotype was seen a handful of times. The V and J genes are TRBV12-3 or TRBV12-4 and TRBJ2-7, with TRBD2 matching 16 bases. This CDR3 has 16 amino acids. V dropped 4 bases and J dropped 4; count of bases not matched to a gene: 4. CDR3 residues: CASSYPGLAGGYEQYF. The CDR3 DNA reads TGTGCCAGCAGTTATCCGGGACTAGCGGGGGGGTACGAGCAGTACTTC.

This clonotype has only a few counts. The rearrangement uses TRBV5-4 and TRBJ2-5, with D possibly TRBD2 on 6 matching bases. V was clipped by 4 bases and J by 2 bases, with 15 bases between them. The CDR3 spans 15 residues. Germline V lookup: CDR1 SGHNT, CDR2 YYREEE (reference sequence). CDR3 in DNA: TGTGCCAGCAGCCTGGCAATTAGCGGACAAGAGACCCAGTACTTC. As protein: CASSLAISGQETQYF.

This clonotype was counted only a few times. V is TRBV6-4 and J is TRBJ1-1; D is undetermined. This CDR3 comprises 13 residues. The germline V gene encodes CDR1 MRHNA and CDR2 SNTAGT. The ends were cut back, 6 bases at V and 1 base at J, with 9 bases in the middle. The CDR3 reads CASSALGNTEAFF. The CDR3 DNA reads as TGTGCCAGCAGCGCCCTGGGGAACACTGAAGCTTTCTTT.